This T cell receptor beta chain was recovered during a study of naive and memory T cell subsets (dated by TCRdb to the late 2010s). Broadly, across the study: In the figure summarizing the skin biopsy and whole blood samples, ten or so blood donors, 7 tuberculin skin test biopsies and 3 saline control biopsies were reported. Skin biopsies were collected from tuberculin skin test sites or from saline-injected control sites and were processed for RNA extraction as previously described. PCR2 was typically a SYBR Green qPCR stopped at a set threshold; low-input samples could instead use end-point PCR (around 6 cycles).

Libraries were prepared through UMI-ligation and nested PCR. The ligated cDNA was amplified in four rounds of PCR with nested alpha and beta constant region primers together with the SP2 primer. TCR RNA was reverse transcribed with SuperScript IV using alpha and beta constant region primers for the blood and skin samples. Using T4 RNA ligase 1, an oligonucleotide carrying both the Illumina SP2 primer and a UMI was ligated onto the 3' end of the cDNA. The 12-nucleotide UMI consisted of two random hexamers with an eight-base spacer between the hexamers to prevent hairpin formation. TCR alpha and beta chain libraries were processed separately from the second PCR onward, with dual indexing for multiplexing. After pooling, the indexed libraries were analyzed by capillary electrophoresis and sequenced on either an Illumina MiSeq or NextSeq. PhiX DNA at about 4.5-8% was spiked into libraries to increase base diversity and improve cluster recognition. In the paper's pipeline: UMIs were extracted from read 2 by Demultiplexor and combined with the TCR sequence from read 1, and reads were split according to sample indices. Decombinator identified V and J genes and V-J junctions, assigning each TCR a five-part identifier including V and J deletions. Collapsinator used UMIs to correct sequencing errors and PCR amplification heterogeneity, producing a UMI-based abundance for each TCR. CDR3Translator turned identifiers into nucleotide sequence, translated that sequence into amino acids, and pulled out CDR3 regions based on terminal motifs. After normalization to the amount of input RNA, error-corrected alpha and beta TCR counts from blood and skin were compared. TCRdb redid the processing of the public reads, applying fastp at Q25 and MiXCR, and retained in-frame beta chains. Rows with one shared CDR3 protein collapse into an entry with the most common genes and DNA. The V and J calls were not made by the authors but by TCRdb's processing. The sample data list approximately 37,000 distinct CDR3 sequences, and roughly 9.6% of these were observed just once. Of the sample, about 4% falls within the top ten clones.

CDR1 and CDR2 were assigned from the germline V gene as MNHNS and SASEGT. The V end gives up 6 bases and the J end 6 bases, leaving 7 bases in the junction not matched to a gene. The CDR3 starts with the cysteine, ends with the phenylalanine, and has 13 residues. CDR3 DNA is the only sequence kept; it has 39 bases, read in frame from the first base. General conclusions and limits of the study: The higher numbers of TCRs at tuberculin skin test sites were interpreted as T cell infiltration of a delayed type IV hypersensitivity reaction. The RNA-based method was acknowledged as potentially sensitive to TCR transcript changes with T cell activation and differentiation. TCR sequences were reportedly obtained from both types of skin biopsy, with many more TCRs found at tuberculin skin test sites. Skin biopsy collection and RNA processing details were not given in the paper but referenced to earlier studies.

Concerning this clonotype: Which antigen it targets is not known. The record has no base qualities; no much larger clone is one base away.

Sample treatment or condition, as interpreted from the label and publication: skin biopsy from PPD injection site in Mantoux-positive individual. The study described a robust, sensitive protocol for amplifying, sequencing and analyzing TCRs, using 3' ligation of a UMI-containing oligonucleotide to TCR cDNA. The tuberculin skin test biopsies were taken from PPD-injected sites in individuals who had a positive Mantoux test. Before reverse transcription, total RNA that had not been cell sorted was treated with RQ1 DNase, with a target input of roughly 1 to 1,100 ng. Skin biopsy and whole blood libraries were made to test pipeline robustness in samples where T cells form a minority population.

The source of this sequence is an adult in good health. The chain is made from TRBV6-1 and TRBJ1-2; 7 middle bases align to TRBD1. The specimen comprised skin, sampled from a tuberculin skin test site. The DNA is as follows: TGTGCCAGCAGCGCGACAGGGAAAGATGGCTACACCTTC. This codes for CASSATGKDGYTF.